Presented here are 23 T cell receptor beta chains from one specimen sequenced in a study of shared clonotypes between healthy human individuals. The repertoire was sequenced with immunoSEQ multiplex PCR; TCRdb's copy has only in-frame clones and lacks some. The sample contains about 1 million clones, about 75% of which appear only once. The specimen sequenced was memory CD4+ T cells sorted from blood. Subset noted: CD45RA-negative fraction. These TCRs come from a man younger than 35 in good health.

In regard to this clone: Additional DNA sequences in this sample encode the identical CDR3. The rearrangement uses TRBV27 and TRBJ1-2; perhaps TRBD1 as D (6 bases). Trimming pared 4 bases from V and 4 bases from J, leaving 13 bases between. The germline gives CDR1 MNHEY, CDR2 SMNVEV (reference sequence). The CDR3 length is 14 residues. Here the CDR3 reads CASSSRRGAYGYTF. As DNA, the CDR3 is TGTGCCAGCAGTTCGCGAAGGGGGGCCTATGGCTACACCTTC.

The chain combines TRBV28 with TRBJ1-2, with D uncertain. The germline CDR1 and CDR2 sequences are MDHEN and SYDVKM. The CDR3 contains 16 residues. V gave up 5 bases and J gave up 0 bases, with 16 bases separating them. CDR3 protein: CASSLPPRGANYGYTF. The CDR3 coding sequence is TGTGCCAGCAGTCTCCCTCCCCGGGGAGCTAACTATGGCTACACCTTC.

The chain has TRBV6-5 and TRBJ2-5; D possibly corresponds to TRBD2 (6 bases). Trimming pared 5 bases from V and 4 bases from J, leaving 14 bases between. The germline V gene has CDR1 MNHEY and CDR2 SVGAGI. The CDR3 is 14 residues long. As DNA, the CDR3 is TGTGCCAGCAGTCCGGCGCAGGGAGGAGAGACCCAGTACTTC. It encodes CASSPAQGGETQYF.

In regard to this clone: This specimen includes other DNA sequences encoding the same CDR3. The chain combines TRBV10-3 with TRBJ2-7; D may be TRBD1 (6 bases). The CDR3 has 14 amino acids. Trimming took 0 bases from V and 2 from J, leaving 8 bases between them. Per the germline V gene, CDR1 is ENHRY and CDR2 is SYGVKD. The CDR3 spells CAISESTGPYEQYF. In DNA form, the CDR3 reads TGTGCCATCAGTGAGTCAACAGGGCCCTACGAGCAGTACTTC.

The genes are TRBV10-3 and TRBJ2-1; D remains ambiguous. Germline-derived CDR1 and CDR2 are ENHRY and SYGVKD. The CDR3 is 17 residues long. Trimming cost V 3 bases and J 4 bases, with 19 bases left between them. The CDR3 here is CAISDSDRRSRYNEQFF. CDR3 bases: TGTGCCATCAGTGACTCCGACCGGCGGTCTAGATACAATGAGCAGTTCTTC.

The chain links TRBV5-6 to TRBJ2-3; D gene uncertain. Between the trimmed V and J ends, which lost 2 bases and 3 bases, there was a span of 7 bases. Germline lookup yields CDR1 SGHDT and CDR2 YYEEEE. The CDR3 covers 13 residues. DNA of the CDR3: TGTGCCAGCAGCTTTGAGAGAACAGATACGCAGTATTTT. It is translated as CASSFERTDTQYF.

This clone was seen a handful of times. The CDR3, as DNA: TGTGCCAGCAGCCTAGACAGGGGGCGACCCAAAAACATTCAGTACTTC. Its protein product is CASSLDRGRPKNIQYF. J is TRBJ2-4 and V is TRBV5-5; the match to TRBD1 covers 10 bases. Trimming at V came to 4 bases and at J to 2 bases, leaving 6 bases not matched to a gene. The CDR3 is made up of 16 amino acids. Looked up from germline, CDR1 is SGHKS and CDR2 is YYEKEE (reference sequence).

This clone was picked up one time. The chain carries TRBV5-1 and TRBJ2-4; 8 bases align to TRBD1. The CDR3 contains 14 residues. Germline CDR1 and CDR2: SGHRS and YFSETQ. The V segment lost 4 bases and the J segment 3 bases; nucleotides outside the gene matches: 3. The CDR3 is CASSMGQDKNIQYF. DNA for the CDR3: TGCGCCAGCAGCATGGGACAGGACAAAAACATTCAGTACTTC.

The chain's CDR3 is CASSSNSDRGREKLFF. CDR3 DNA sequence: TGCGCCAGCAGCTCGAACTCTGACAGGGGAAGGGAAAAACTGTTTTTT. The rearrangement links TRBV5-1 to TRBJ1-4, with 8 bases fitting TRBD1. V dropped 3 bases and J dropped 8; count of bases not matched to a gene: 12. The CDR3 has 16 residues. CDR1 and CDR2 (germline): SGHRS, YFSETQ.

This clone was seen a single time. CDR3 DNA sequence: TGTGCCAGCAGCAAACAGGGCCCCCCCTACGAGCAGTACTTC. This gives the protein CASSKQGPPYEQYF. The rearrangement uses TRBV5-4 and TRBJ2-7, with D maybe TRBD1 (6 bases). Germline lookup yields CDR1 SGHNT and CDR2 YYREEE (reference sequence). V lost 4 bases and J lost 2, with 13 bases in between. The CDR3 length is 14 residues.

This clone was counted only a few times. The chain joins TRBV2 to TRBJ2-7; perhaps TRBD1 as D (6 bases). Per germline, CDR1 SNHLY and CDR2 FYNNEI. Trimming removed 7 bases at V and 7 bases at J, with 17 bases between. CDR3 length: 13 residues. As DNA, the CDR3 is TGTGCCAGCATGGGCAGGGGAGTGAGTGAGCAGTACTTC. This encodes CASMGRGVSEQYF.

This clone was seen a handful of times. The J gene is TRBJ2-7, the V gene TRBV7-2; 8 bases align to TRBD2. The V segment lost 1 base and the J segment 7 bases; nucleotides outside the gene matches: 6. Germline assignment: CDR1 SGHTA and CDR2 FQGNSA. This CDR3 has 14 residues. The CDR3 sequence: CASSLDRLAWEQYF. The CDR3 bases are TGTGCCAGCAGCTTAGACCGACTAGCGTGGGAGCAGTACTTC.

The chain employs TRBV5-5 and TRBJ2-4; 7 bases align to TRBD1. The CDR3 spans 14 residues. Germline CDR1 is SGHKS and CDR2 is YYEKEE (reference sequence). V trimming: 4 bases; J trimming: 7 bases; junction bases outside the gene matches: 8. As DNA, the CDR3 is TGTGCCAGCAGCGTAGAGGGGGCAGGCAACATTCAGTACTTC. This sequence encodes CASSVEGAGNIQYF.

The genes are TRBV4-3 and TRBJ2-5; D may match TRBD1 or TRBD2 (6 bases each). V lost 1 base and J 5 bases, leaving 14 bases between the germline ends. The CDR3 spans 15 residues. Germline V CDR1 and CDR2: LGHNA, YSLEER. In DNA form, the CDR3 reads TGCGCCAGCAGCCAAGGTTTGGTCGGGGGCGAGACCCAGTACTTC. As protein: CASSQGLVGGETQYF.

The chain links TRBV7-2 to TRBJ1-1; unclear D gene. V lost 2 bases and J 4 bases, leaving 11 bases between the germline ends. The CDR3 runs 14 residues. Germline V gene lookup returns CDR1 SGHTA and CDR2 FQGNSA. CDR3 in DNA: TGTGCCAGCAGCTTAAGCATGGGATCCACTGAAGCTTTCTTT. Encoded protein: CASSLSMGSTEAFF.

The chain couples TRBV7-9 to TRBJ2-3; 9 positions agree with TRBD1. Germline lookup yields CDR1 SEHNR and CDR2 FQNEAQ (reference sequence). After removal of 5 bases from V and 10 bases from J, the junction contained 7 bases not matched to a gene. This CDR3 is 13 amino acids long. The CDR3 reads CASSAIQGAAQYF. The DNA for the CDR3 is TGTGCCAGCAGCGCGATACAGGGGGCGGCGCAGTATTTT.

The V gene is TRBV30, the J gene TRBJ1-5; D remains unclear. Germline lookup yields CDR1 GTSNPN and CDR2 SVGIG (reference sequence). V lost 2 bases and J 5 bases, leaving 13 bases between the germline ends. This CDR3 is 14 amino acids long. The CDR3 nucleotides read TGTGCCTGGAGTTCCTTGGACTACGATCAGCCCCAGCATTTT. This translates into CAWSSLDYDQPQHF.

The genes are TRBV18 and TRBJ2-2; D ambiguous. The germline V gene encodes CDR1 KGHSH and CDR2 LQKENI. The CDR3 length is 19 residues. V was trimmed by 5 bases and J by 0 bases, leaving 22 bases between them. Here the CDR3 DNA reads TGTGCCAGCTCAGAAAAGTCGTTGACGATAGACGCGAACACCGGGGAGCTGTTTTTT. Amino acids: CASSEKSLTIDANTGELFF.

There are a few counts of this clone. CDR3 sequence reads: CASSPPASGIRTDTQYF. CDR3 coding DNA: TGTGCCAGCAGTCCCCCTGCTAGCGGGATACGGACAGATACGCAGTATTTT. The chain is built from TRBV27 and TRBJ2-3; 9 nucleotides align to TRBD2. Germline CDR1 reads MNHEY; CDR2 reads SMNVEV (reference sequence). V shed 5 bases, J shed 3 bases, and the junction held 12 bases outside the gene matches. The CDR3 sequence is 17 residues long.

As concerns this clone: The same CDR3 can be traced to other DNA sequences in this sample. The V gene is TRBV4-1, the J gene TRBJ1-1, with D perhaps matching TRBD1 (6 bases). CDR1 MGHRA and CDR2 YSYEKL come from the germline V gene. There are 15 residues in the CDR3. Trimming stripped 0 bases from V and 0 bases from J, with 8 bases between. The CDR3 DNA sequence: TGCGCCAGCAGCCAAGAGGGGGCTATGAACACTGAAGCTTTCTTT. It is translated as CASSQEGAMNTEAFF.

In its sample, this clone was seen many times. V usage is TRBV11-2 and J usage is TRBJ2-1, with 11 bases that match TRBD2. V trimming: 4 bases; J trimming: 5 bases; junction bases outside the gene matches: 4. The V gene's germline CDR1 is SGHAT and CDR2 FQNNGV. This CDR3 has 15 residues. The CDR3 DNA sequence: TGTGCCAGCAGCTGGGCTAGCGGGGGGAACAATGAGCAGTTCTTC. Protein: CASSWASGGNNEQFF.

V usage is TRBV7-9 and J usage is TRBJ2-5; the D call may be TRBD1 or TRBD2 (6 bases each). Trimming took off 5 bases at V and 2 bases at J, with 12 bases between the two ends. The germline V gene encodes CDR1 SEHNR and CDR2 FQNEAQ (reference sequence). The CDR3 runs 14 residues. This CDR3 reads CASSQGSGQETQYF. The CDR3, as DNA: TGTGCCAGCAGCCAGGGGAGCGGGCAAGAGACCCAGTACTTC.

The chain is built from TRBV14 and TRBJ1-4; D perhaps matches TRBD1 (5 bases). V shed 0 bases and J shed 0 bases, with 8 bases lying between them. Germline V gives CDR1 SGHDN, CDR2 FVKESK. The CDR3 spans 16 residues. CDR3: CASSQDGTTTNEKLFF. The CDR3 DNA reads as TGTGCCAGCAGCCAAGATGGGACGACAACTAATGAAAAACTGTTTTTT.